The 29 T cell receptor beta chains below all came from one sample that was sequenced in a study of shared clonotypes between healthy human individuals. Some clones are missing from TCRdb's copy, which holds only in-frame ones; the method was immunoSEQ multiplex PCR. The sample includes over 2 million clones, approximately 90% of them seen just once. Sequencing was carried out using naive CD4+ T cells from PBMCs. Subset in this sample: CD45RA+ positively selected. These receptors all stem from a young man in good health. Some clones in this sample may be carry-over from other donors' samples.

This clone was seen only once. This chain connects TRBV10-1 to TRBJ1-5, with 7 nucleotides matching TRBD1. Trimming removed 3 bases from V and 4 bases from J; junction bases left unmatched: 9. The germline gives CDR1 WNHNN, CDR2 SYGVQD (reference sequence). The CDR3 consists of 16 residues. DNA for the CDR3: TGCGCCAGCAGTGACCCGGGACAGCGGAGAAATCAGCCCCAGCATTTT. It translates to CASSDPGQRRNQPQHF.

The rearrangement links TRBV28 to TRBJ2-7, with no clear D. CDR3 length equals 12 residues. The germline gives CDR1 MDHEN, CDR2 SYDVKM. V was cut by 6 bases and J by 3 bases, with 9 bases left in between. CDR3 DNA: TGTGCCAGCAGCACCGAATTCTACGAGCAGTACTTC. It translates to CASSTEFYEQYF.

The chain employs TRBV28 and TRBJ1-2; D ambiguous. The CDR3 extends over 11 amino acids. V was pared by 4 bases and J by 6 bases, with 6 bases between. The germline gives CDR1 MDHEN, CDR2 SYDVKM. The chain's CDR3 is CASSSFDGYTF. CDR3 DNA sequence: TGTGCCAGCAGTTCTTTTGATGGCTACACCTTC.

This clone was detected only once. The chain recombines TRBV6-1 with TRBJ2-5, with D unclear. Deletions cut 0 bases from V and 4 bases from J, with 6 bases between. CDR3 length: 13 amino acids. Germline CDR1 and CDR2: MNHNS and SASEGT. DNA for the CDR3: TGTGCCAGCAGTGAAGCGTGGGTAGAGACCCAGTACTTC. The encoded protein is CASSEAWVETQYF.

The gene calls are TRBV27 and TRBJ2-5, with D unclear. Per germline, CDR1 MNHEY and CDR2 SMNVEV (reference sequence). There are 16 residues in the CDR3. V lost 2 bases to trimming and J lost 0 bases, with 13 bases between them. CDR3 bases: TGTGCCAGCAGTTTACGGTCGGGCCAGTACCAAGAGACCCAGTACTTC. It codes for CASSLRSGQYQETQYF.

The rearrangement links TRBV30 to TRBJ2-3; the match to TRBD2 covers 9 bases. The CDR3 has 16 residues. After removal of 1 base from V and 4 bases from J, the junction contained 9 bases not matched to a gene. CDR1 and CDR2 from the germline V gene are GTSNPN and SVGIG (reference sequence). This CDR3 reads CAWSAGLARLADTQYF. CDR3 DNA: TGTGCCTGGAGTGCCGGACTAGCGAGACTTGCAGATACGCAGTATTTT.

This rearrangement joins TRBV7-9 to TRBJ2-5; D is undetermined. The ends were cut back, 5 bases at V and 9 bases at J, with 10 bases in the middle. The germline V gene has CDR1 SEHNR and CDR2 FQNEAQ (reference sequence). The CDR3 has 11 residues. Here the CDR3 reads CASSRSVAQYF. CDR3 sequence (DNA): TGTGCCAGCAGCCGGAGTGTGGCCCAGTACTTC.

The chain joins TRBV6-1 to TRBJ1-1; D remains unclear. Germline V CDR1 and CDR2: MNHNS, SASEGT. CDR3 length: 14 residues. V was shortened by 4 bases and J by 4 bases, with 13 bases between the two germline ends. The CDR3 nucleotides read TGTGCCAGCAGTGGAATGGACCTGGCCACTGAAGCTTTCTTT. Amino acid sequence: CASSGMDLATEAFF.

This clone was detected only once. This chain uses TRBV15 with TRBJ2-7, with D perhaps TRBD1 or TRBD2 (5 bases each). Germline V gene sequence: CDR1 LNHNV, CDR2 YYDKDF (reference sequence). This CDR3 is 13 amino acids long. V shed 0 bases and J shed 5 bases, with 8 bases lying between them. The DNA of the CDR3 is TGTGCCACCAGCAGAGATCTGGGGGACGAGCAGTACTTC. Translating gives CATSRDLGDEQYF. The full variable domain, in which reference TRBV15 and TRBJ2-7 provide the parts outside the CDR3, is DAMVIQNPRYQVTQFGKPVTLSCSQTLNHNVMYWYQQKSSQAPKLLFHYYDKDFNNEADTPDNFQSRRPNTSFCFLDIRSPGLGDTAMYLCATSRDLGDEQYFGPGTRLTVT.

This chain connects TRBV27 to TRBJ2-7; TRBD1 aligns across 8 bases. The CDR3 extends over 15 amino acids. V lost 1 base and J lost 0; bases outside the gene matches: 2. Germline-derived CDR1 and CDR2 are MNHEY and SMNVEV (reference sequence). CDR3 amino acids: CASSLFGQGSYEQYF. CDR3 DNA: TGTGCCAGCAGTTTATTCGGACAGGGCTCCTACGAGCAGTACTTC.

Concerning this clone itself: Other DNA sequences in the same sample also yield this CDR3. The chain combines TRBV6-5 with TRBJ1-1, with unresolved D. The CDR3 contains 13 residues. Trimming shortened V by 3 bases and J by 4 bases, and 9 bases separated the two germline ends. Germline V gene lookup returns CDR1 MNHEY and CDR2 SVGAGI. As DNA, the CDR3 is TGTGCCAGCAGTTATTCCAGAGGCACTGAAGCTTTCTTT. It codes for CASSYSRGTEAFF.

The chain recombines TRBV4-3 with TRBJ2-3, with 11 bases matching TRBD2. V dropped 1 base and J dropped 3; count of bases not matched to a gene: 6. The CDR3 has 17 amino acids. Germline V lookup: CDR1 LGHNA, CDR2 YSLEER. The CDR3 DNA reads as TGCGCCAGCAGCCAAGGCCTCCTAGCGGGAGGAACAGATACGCAGTATTTT. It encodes CASSQGLLAGGTDTQYF.

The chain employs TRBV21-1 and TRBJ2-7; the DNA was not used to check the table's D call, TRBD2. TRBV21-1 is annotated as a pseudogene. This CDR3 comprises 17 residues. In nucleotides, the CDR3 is TGTGCCAGCAGCAAAGAGGGGGGGCGCAGTTCTCCCTACGAGCAGTACTTC. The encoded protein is CASSKEGGRSSPYEQYF.

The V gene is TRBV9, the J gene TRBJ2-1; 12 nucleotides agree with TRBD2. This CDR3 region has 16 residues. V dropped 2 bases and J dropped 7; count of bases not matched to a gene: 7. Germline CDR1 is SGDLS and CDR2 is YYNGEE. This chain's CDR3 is CASSVGGLAGLNEQFF. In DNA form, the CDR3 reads TGTGCCAGCAGCGTGGGAGGACTAGCGGGATTAAATGAGCAGTTCTTC.

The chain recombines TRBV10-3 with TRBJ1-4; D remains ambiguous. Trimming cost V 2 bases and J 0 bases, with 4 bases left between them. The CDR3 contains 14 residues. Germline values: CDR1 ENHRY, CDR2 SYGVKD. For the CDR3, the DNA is TGTGCCATCAGTGAGGAAGCAACTAATGAAAAACTGTTTTTT. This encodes CAISEEATNEKLFF.

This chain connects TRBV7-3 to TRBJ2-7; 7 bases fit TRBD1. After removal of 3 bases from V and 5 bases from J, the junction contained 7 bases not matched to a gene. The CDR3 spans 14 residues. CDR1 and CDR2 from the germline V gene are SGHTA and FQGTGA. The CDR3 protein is CASSLTGSSHEQYF. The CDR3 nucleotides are TGTGCCAGCAGCTTGACAGGGTCGTCCCACGAGCAGTACTTC. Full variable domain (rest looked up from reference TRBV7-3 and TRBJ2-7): GAGVSQTPSNKVTEKGKYVELRCDPISGHTALYWYRQSLGQGPEFLIYFQGTGAADDSGLPNDRFFAVRPEGSVSTLKIQRTERGDSAVYLCASSLTGSSHEQYFGPGTRLTVT.

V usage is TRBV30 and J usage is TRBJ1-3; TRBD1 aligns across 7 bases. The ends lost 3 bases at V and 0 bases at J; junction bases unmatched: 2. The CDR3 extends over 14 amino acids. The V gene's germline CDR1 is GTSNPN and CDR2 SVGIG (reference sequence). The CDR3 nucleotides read TGTGCCTGGAGGGACAGGACCTCTGGAAACACCATATATTTT. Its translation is CAWRDRTSGNTIYF.

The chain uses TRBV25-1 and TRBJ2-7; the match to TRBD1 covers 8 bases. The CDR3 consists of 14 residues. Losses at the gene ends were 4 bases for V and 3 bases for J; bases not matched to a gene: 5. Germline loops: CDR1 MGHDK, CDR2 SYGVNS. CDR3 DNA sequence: TGTGCCAGCAGTGGATACAGGGGGGACTACGAGCAGTACTTC. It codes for CASSGYRGDYEQYF.

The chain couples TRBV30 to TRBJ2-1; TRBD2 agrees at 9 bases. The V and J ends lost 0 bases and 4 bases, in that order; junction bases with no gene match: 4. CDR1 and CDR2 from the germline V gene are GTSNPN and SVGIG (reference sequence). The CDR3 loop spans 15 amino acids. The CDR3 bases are TGTGCCTGGAGTGTACGCGGGAGGGTTTACAATGAGCAGTTCTTC. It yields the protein CAWSVRGRVYNEQFF. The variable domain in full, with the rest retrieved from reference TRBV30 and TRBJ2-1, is SQTIHQWPATLVQPVGSPLSLECTVEGTSNPNLYWYRQAAGRGLQLLFYSVGIGQISSEVPQNLSASRPQDRQFILSSKKLLLSDSGFYLCAWSVRGRVYNEQFFGPGTRLTVL.

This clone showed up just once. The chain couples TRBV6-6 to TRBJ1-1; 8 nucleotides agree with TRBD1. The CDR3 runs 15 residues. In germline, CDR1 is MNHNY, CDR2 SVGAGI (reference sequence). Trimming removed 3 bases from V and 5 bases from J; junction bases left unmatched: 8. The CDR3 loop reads CASSYLSRGRTEAFF. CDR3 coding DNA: TGTGCCAGCAGTTATCTCTCCAGGGGGCGGACTGAAGCTTTCTTT.

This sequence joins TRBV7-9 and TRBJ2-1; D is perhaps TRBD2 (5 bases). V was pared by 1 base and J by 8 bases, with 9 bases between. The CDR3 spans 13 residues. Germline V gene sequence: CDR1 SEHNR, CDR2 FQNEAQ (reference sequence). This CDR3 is CASSLVARDEQFF. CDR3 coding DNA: TGTGCCAGCAGCTTAGTGGCGCGGGATGAGCAGTTCTTC.

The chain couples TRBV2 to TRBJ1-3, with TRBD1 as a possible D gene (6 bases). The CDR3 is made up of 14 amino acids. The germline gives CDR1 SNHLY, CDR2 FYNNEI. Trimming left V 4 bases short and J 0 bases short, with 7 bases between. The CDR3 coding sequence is TGTGCCAGCAGTGGAGGGGGCTCTGGAAACACCATATATTTT. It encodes CASSGGGSGNTIYF.

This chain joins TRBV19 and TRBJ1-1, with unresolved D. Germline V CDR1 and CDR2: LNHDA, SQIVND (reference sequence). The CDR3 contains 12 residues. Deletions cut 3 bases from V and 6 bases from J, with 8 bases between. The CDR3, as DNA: TGTGCCAGTAGTATTAGAGAGGCTGAAGCTTTCTTT. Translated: CASSIREAEAFF. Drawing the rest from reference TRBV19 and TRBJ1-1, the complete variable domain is DGGITQSPKYLFRKEGQNVTLSCEQNLNHDAMYWYRQDPGQGLRLIYYSQIVNDFQKGDIAEGYSVSREKKESFPLTVTSAQKNPTAFYLCASSIREAEAFFGQGTRLTVV.

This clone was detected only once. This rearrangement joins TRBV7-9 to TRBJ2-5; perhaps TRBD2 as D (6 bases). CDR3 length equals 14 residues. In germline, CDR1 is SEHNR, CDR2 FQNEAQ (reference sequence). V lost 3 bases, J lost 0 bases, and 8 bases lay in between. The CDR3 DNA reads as TGTGCCAGCAGCTTCGGGACTTACCAAGAGACCCAGTACTTC. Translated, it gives CASSFGTYQETQYF.

CDR3 nucleotides: TGTGCCAGGAGGGGCGTTTCCTACGAGCAGTACTTC. Its translation: CARRGVSYEQYF. V usage is TRBV6-1 and J usage is TRBJ2-7, with D perhaps given as TRBD1 or TRBD2 (5 bases each). V was cut by 9 bases and J by 1 base, with 10 bases left in between. The germline CDR1 and CDR2 sequences are MNHNS and SASEGT. This CDR3 is 12 amino acids long.

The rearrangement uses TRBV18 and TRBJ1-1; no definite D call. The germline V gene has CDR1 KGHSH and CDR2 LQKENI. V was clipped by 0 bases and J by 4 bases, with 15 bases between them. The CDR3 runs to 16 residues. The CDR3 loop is CASSPPSGRTGTEAFF. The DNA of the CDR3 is TGTGCCAGCTCACCACCATCAGGACGAACCGGCACTGAAGCTTTCTTT.

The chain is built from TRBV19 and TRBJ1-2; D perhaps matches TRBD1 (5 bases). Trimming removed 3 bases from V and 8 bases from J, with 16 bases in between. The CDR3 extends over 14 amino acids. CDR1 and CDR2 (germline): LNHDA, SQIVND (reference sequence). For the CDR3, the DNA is TGTGCCAGTAGTATGGGATCGGGGGAAAGAGGCTACACCTTC. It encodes CASSMGSGERGYTF.

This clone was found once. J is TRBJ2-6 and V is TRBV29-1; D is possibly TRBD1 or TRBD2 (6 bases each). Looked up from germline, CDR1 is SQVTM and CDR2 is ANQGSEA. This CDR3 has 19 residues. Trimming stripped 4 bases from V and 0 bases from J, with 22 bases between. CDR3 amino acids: CSVVSTGVGGGSGANVLTF. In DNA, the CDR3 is TGCAGCGTTGTATCCACCGGGGTGGGGGGCGGCTCTGGGGCCAACGTCCTGACTTTC.

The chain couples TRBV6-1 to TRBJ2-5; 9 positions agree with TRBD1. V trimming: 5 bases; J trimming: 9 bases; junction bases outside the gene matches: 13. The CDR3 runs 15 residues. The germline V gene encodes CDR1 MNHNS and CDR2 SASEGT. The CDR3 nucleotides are TGTGCCAGCAGTCCCCGGGGACAGGGAAACATGGCCCAGTACTTC. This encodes CASSPRGQGNMAQYF.